Listed below are T cell receptor beta chains from one sample, sequenced in a study of blood T cell repertoires in COVID-19. Sequencing was performed with immunoSEQ multiplex PCR; in TCRdb, only in-frame clones are kept and a portion is missing. The sample consists of roughly 80,000 clones, 70% to 90% of them appearing once. The sequenced sample was peripheral blood. Every receptor here comes from a woman older than 75 with active or convalescent COVID-19. Both conserved end residues are part of each CDR3. The order of the fields is CDR3 protein, CDR3 DNA, V gene, J gene, clone size, D gene. D genes are given only for firm matches. Clone size is not always given. Where it is, it says once, few, many or a class for expanded clones.

CASSFGQADEQYF,TGTGCCAGCAGTTTTGGACAGGCGGATGAGCAGTACTTC,TRBV28,TRBJ2-7,NA,TRBD1
CASSPRLAAAGELFF,TGTGCCAGCAGCCCCAGGCTAGCGGCGGCCGGGGAGCTGTTTTTT,TRBV3-1/TRBV3-2,TRBJ2-2,NA,TRBD2
CASRTTGTPNEKLFF,TGTGCCAGTAGAACTACAGGTACACCTAATGAAAAACTGTTTTTT,TRBV19,TRBJ1-4,NA,NA
CASSLGGAQETQYF,TGTGCCAGCAGTTTAGGGGGGGCCCAAGAGACCCAGTACTTC,TRBV28,TRBJ2-5,NA,NA
CASSSQGSNSPLHF,TGCGCCAGCAGCTCGCAGGGCTCAAATTCACCCCTCCACTTT,TRBV5-1,TRBJ1-6,NA,NA
CASSRTGPLEQYF,TGTGCCAGCAGCCGGACAGGGCCCTTGGAGCAGTACTTC,TRBV28,TRBJ2-7,once,TRBD1
CAISAGNIQYF,TGTGCCATCAGCGCGGGAAACATTCAGTACTTC,TRBV10-3,TRBJ2-4,NA,NA
CASSRIRDSGQETQYF,TGTGCCAGCAGCCGCATCCGGGACAGTGGACAAGAGACCCAGTACTTC,TRBV7-7,TRBJ2-5,NA,TRBD1
CSVEAGTDTQYF,TGCAGCGTTGAAGCAGGGACAGATACGCAGTATTTT,TRBV29-1,TRBJ2-3,once,NA
CASTKTPQETQYF,TGTGCCAGCACCAAGACACCTCAAGAGACCCAGTACTTC,TRBV2,TRBJ2-5,many,NA
CAWSTSPGDSYEQYF,TGTGCCTGGAGTACGTCCCCCGGTGACTCCTACGAGCAGTACTTC,TRBV30,TRBJ2-7,NA,NA
CASSWAPNRANEQFF,TGTGCCAGCAGCTGGGCCCCAAACAGGGCCAATGAGCAGTTCTTC,TRBV7-9,TRBJ2-1,NA,NA
CASSKRDRGYFQETQYF,TGTGCCAGCAGCAAAAGAGACAGGGGATATTTTCAAGAGACCCAGTACTTC,TRBV7-9,TRBJ2-5,NA,TRBD1
CASSLIYVASGGAYNEQFF,TGTGCCAGCAGCTTAATATATGTAGCCTCCGGGGGGGCGTACAATGAGCAGTTCTTC,TRBV7-9,TRBJ2-1,NA,TRBD2
CASSLAGELYEQYF,TGTGCCAGCAGTTTAGCAGGTGAACTCTACGAGCAGTACTTC,TRBV27,TRBJ2-7,NA,NA
CAWRQAGGRDTQYF,TGTGCCTGGAGACAAGCGGGGGGTAGAGATACGCAGTATTTT,TRBV30,TRBJ2-3,NA,TRBD2
CASTRTTGNEQYF,TGTGCCAGCACCCGTACGACAGGGAACGAGCAGTACTTC,TRBV5-6,TRBJ2-7,NA,TRBD1
CASSQPGTKEQYF,TGTGCCAGCAGCCAACCCGGGACAAAGGAGCAGTACTTC,TRBV6-1,TRBJ2-7,once,NA
CASSSPLAPLYNEQFF,TGTGCCAGCAGCTCCCCTCTAGCGCCTCTTTACAATGAGCAGTTCTTC,TRBV7-9,TRBJ2-1,NA,NA
CASSSRTGGGTDTQYF,TGTGCCAGCAGCTCCCGGACTGGGGGCGGTACAGATACGCAGTATTTT,TRBV13,TRBJ2-3,once,NA
CASSSFRGGATDTQYF,TGTGCCAGCAGCTCATTCCGGGGGGGGGCCACAGATACGCAGTATTTT,TRBV7-2,TRBJ2-3,NA,TRBD2
CASSLSDGKLFF,TGTGCCAGCAGTTTAAGCGACGGAAAACTGTTTTTT,TRBV28,TRBJ1-4,NA,NA
CASSIAGQATDTQYF,TGTGCCAGCAGCATTGCCGGACAGGCCACAGATACGCAGTATTTT,TRBV7-2,TRBJ2-3,NA,TRBD1
CASGLIYGEQFF,TGTGCTAGTGGTTTGATATATGGCGAGCAGTTCTTC,TRBV12-5,TRBJ2-1,NA,NA
CASRKTVFPYNEQFF,TGTGCCAGCAGAAAGACAGTTTTTCCCTACAATGAGCAGTTCTTC,TRBV3-1/TRBV3-2,TRBJ2-1,NA,NA
CATSAPRITDTQYF,TGTGCCACCAGTGCCCCTAGGATCACAGATACGCAGTATTTT,TRBV24-1,TRBJ2-3,NA,NA
CASSLAQGMKELFF,TGCGCCAGCAGCTTGGCCCAGGGAATGAAGGAACTGTTTTTT,TRBV5-1,TRBJ1-4,NA,NA